Listed here are 18 T cell receptor beta chains from one sample, sequenced in a study of T cell responses to AZD1222 COVID-19 vaccine. The method was immunoSEQ multiplex PCR; TCRdb's version includes in-frame clones alone and lacks a portion of them. Of approximately 150,000 clones listed, 86% are singletons. Material: peripheral blood, obtained 28 days after the second AZD1222 dose. These receptors all stem from an adult who received the AZD1222 COVID-19 vaccine.

The chain is built from TRBV2 and TRBJ1-2; a possible D gene is TRBD1 (5 bases). The ends were cut back, 7 bases at V and 2 bases at J, with 11 bases in the middle. The CDR3 consists of 13 residues. CDR1 and CDR2 from the germline V gene are SNHLY and FYNNEI. This chain's CDR3 is CASKTETNYGYTF. CDR3 coding DNA: TGTGCCAGCAAGACAGAAACAAACTATGGCTACACCTTC.

This clone was recorded once. The genes are TRBV5-6 and TRBJ2-7; D uncertain. Per the germline V gene, CDR1 is SGHDT and CDR2 is YYEEEE. The CDR3 consists of 14 residues. Trimming removed 6 bases from V and 9 bases from J, with 22 bases in between. CDR3 nucleotides: TGTGCCAGCACTTGGGCGGCAGCCTTTACGAGGCAGTACTTC. It is translated as CASTWAAAFTRQYF.

V and J are TRBV30 and TRBJ2-7, with TRBD1 matching over 9 bases. Trimming cost V 5 bases and J 3 bases; bases outside gene matches: 2. CDR1 is GTSNPN, CDR2 SVGIG, per germline (reference sequence). This CDR3 spans 12 amino acids. CDR3 loop: CAWGTGSYEQYF. In DNA, the CDR3 is TGTGCCTGGGGGACAGGGAGCTACGAGCAGTACTTC.

The chain carries TRBV7-9 and TRBJ1-2; weak D call: TRBD1 (6 bases). The CDR3 is 15 amino acids. Trimming stripped 5 bases from V and 8 bases from J, with 21 bases between. Germline V gene sequence: CDR1 SEHNR, CDR2 FQNEAQ (reference sequence). The CDR3 bases are TGTGCCAGCAGCCTGTCACAGGGACCCCTCCAGGGCTACACCTTC. Residues: CASSLSQGPLQGYTF.

The chain recombines TRBV9 with TRBJ2-1, with unresolved D. CDR1 SGDLS and CDR2 YYNGEE come from the germline V gene. With 0 bases removed from V and 8 bases from J, the gap between germline ends came to 18 bases. The CDR3 consists of 16 residues. The CDR3: CASSVGIVLGTDEQFF. In DNA form, the CDR3 reads TGTGCCAGCAGCGTAGGGATAGTATTAGGTACGGATGAGCAGTTCTTC.

V gene TRBV25-1 combines with J gene TRBJ2-7; 8 positions match TRBD2. The germline CDR1 and CDR2 sequences are MGHDK and SYGVNS. The CDR3 is 15 residues long. J lost 5 bases, V lost 5 bases, and 11 bases had no gene match. CDR3 nucleotide sequence: TGTGCCAGCAGTCCACCCGGGACTAGGAATAACGAGCAGTACTTC. This gives the protein CASSPPGTRNNEQYF.

This clone was counted once. The chain employs TRBV12-3 or TRBV12-4 and TRBJ1-1, with unresolved D. V was pared by 6 bases and J by 7 bases, with 12 bases between. The CDR3 runs 12 residues. The CDR3 DNA sequence: TGTGCCAGCAGACCTGAGGGCAGTGAAGCTTTCTTT. This sequence encodes CASRPEGSEAFF.

The rearrangement joins TRBV7-9 to TRBJ1-4, with D hard to call. V lost 1 base and J 5 bases, leaving 14 bases between the germline ends. Germline V gene data show CDR1 as SEHNR and CDR2 as FQNEAQ (reference sequence). This CDR3 comprises 16 residues. The CDR3 bases are TGTGCCAGCAGCTTAGACGTCGGACCGATCAATGAAAAACTGTTTTTT. It codes for CASSLDVGPINEKLFF.

This chain joins TRBV6-5 and TRBJ1-4; TRBD1 matches 8 bases. V shed 7 bases, J shed 8 bases, and the junction held 9 bases outside the gene matches. CDR1 and CDR2 (germline): MNHEY, SVGAGI. The CDR3 extends over 14 amino acids. CDR3 loop: CASIMDRDDEKLFF. The CDR3 DNA reads TGTGCCAGCATTATGGACAGGGATGACGAAAAACTGTTTTTT.

This chain uses TRBV9 with TRBJ1-1; D gene unclear. The CDR3 covers 13 residues. CDR1 and CDR2 from the germline V gene are SGDLS and YYNGEE. Trimming left V 3 bases short and J 2 bases short, with 8 bases between. In nucleotides, the CDR3 is TGTGCCAGCAGCGCCTCTGGTAACACTGAAGCTTTCTTT. Protein: CASSASGNTEAFF.

This sequence joins TRBV5-6 and TRBJ1-3, with TRBD1 identical over 10 bases. V gave up 0 bases and J gave up 4 bases; unmatched junction bases: 7. CDR3 length: 17 residues. CDR1 and CDR2 from the germline V gene are SGHDT and YYEEEE. For the CDR3, the DNA is TGTGCCAGCAGCTTGGGTGGACAGGGGGTGTACGGAAACACCATATATTTT. Translating it yields CASSLGGQGVYGNTIYF.

This clone has only a few counts. The V gene is TRBV18, the J gene TRBJ1-1; D is undetermined. The CDR3 is 14 residues long. V was trimmed by 3 bases and J by 3 bases, leaving 11 bases between them. Germline V gives CDR1 KGHSH, CDR2 LQKENI. The CDR3 loop reads CASSPIEGYTEAFF. The CDR3 nucleotides are TGTGCCAGCTCACCCATTGAGGGCTACACTGAAGCTTTCTTT.

The chain links TRBV28 to TRBJ1-2, with D unresolved. This CDR3 region has 13 residues. CDR1 MDHEN and CDR2 SYDVKM come from the germline V gene. Trimming shortened V by 7 bases and J by 5 bases, and 14 bases separated the two germline ends. Written as DNA, the CDR3 is TGTGCCAGCACTGGGCCGGCGGAATATGGCTACACCTTC. This encodes CASTGPAEYGYTF.

The gene calls are TRBV4-2 and TRBJ2-1; D assignment may be TRBD1 or TRBD2 (5 bases each). Trimming removed 4 bases from V and 0 bases from J, with 10 bases in between. CDR1 LGHNA and CDR2 YNFKEQ come from the germline V gene. This CDR3 contains 15 residues. CDR3 DNA: TGTGCCAGCAGCCGGGGGTACCACTCCTACAATGAGCAGTTCTTC. Its translation: CASSRGYHSYNEQFF.

The J gene is TRBJ2-2, the V gene TRBV7-9, with D perhaps TRBD1 or TRBD2 (5 bases each). The CDR3 length is 17 residues. Germline CDR1 SEHNR, CDR2 FQNEAQ (reference sequence). Between the trimmed V and J ends, which lost 5 bases and 4 bases, there was a span of 20 bases. Written as DNA, the CDR3 is TGTGCCAGCAGCCATCCCTCCAGTGCCGGGACCACCGGGGAGCTGTTTTTT. Translating it yields CASSHPSSAGTTGELFF.

CDR3 DNA: TGTGCCAGCAAACCGGGACAGGAAAATGAAAAACTGTTTTTT. It translates to CASKPGQENEKLFF. This chain joins TRBV6-5 and TRBJ1-4, with 8 bases fitting TRBD1. J gave up 5 bases and V 7 bases, and 6 bases lay outside the gene matches. CDR3 length equals 14 residues. Per germline, CDR1 MNHEY and CDR2 SVGAGI.

This clone was counted once. The J gene is TRBJ2-2, the V gene TRBV9; weak D call: TRBD1 (5 bases). V lost 2 bases and J 6 bases, leaving 5 bases between the germline ends. The CDR3 runs 12 residues. CDR1 and CDR2 from the germline V gene are SGDLS and YYNGEE. The CDR3 DNA sequence: TGTGCCAGCAGCGTCAGGGCCGGGGAGCTGTTTTTT. Residues: CASSVRAGELFF.

The rearrangement links TRBV9 to TRBJ2-7, with TRBD2 matching over 7 bases. The trim removed 4 bases at V and 7 bases at J, leaving 17 bases unmatched. This CDR3 is 16 amino acids long. The V gene's germline CDR1 is SGDLS and CDR2 YYNGEE. The CDR3 here is CASSSQGGGTAWEQYF. CDR3 DNA sequence: TGTGCCAGCAGCTCTCAAGGCGGGGGTACTGCTTGGGAGCAGTACTTC.